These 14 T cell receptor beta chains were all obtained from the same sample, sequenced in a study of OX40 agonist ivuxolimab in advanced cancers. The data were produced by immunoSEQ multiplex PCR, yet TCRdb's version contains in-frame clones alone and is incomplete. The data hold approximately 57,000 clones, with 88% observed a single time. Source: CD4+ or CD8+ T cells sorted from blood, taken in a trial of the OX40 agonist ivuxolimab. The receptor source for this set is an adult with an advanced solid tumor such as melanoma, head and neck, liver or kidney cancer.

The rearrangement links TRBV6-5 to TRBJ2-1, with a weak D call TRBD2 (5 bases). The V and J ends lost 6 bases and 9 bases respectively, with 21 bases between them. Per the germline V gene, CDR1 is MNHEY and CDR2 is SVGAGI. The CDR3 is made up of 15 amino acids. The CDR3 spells CASSNIIEVGGEQFF. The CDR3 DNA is TGTGCCAGCAGCAATATTATTGAAGTAGGAGGTGAGCAGTTCTTC.

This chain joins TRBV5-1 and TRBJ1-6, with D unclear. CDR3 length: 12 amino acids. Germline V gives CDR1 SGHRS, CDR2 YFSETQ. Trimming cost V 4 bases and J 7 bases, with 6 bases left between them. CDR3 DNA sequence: TGCGCCAGCAGCCGGGAAAATTCACCCCTCCACTTT. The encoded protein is CASSRENSPLHF.

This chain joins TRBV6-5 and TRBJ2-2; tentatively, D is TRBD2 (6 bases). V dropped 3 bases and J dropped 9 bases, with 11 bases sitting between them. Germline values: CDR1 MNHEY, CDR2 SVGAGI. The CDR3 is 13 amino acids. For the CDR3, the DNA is TGTGCCAGCAGTTATCAGAGCGGGCGGGAGCTGTTTTTT. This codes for CASSYQSGRELFF.

The CDR3 loop reads CASSLSGRQPQHF. CDR3 DNA sequence: TGTGCCAGCAGTTTATCAGGGCGTCAGCCCCAGCATTTT. The chain uses TRBV27 and TRBJ1-5; unclear D gene. V lost 0 bases and J 6 bases, leaving 6 bases between the germline ends. The germline gives CDR1 MNHEY, CDR2 SMNVEV (reference sequence). This CDR3 region has 13 residues.

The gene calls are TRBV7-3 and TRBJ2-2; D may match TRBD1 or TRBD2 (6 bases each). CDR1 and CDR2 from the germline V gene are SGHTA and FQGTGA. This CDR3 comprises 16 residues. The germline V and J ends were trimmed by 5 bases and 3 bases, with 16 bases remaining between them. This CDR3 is CASSTGWGADTGELFF. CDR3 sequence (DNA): TGTGCCAGCAGCACCGGATGGGGGGCTGACACCGGGGAGCTGTTTTTT.

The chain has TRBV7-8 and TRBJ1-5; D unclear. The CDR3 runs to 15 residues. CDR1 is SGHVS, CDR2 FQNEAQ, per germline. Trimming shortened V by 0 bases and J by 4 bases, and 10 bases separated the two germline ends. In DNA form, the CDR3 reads TGTGCCAGCAGCTTAGCGCCCGGGCCTAATCAGCCCCAGCATTTT. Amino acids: CASSLAPGPNQPQHF.

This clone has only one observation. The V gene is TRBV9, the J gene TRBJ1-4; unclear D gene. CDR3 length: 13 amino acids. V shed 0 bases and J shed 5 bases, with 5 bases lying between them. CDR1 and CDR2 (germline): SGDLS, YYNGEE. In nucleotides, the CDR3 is TGTGCCAGCAGCGTAGTACCCAATGAAAAACTGTTTTTT. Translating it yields CASSVVPNEKLFF. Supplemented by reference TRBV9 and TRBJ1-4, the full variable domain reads DSGVTQTPKHLITATGQRVTLRCSPRSGDLSVYWYQQSLDQGLQFLIQYYNGEERAKGNILERFSAQQFPDLHSELNLSSLELGDSALYFCASSVVPNEKLFFGSGTQLSVL.

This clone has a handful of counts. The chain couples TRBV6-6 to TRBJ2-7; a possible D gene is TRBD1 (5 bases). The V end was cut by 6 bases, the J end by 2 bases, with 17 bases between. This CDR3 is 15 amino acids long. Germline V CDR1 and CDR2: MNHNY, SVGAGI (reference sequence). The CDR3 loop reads CASSTKDTGTYEQYF. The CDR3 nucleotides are TGTGCCAGCAGCACTAAGGACACCGGAACCTACGAGCAGTACTTC.

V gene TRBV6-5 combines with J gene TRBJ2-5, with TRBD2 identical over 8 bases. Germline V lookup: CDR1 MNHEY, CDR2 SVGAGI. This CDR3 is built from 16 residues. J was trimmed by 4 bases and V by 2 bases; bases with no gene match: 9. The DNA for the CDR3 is TGTGCCAGCAGTTACAGACGAGGGCTAGCGGGAGAGACCCAGTACTTC. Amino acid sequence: CASSYRRGLAGETQYF.

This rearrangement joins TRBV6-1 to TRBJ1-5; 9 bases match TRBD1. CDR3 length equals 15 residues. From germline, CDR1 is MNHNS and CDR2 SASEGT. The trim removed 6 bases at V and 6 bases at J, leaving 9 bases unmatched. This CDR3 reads CASSVPGQGFQPQHF. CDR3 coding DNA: TGTGCCAGCAGCGTCCCGGGACAGGGTTTTCAGCCCCAGCATTTT.

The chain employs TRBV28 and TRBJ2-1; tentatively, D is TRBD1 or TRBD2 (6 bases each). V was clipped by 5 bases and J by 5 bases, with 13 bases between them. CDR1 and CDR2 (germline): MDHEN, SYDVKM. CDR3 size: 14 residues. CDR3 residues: CASSRRGFNNEQFF. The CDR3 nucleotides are TGTGCCAGCAGTCGGAGGGGGTTTAACAATGAGCAGTTCTTC.

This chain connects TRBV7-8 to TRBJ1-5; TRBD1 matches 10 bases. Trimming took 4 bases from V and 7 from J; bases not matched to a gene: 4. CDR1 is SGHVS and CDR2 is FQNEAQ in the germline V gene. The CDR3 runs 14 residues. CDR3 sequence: CASSWTGGEQPQHF. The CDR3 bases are TGTGCCAGCAGCTGGACAGGGGGAGAACAGCCCCAGCATTTT.

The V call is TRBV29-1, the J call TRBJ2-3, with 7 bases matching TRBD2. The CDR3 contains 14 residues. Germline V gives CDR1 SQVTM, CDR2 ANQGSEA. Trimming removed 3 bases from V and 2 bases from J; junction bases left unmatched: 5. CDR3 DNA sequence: TGCAGCGTTGATGGGCTAGCGGACACAGATACGCAGTATTTT. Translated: CSVDGLADTDTQYF.

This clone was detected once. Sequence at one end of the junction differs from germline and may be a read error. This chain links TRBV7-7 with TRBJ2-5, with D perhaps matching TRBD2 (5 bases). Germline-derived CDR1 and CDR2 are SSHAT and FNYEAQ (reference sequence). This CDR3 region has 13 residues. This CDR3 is CASSSLDTSQQYF. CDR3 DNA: TGTGCTAGCAGCTCACTAGACACCTCACAGCAGTACTTC.